This T cell receptor beta chain is drawn from a study of blood T cell repertoires in COVID-19. Study-wide context: COVID-19 samples, acute and convalescent, were from the United States, Italy and Spain.

Libraries were prepared by immunoSEQ multiplex PCR; TCRdb keeps only in-frame clonotypes and omits some of them. Of a few hundred thousand clones listed, roughly four fifths were seen once; the top ten hold roughly 5.1%. Germline loops: CDR1 LGHDT, CDR2 YNNKEL (reference sequence). CDR3 length: 14 amino acids. The trim removed 2 bases at V and 8 bases at J, leaving 4 bases unmatched. The chain employs TRBV3-1 (or the pseudogene TRBV3-2) and TRBJ1-4; TRBD1 matches at 8 bases. The TCR originated in a woman in her forties or fifties who had recovered from COVID-19. Sequencing was carried out using PBMCs or T cells enriched from blood (not recorded which). CDR3 protein: CASSQTGGGEKLFF. The CDR3 nucleotides are TGTGCCAGCAGCCAAACAGGGGGGGGCGAAAAACTGTTTTTT.